Each of the 12 T cell receptor beta chains below was sequenced from the same sample in a study of T cells in Graves' hyperthyroidism and ophthalmopathy. Researchers amplified the TCR beta CDR3 regions from RNA transcripts. TCR CDR3 regions were first amplified by RT-PCR with HTBI primers. TCRdb re-derived calls from the multiplex PCR reads in MiXCR, one entry per CDR3 protein. The sample shows nearly 600,000 distinct CDR3 sequences, approximately 15% of them seen only once. The sequenced sample consisted of blood. The source of these receptors is a woman in her twenties or thirties with Graves' hyperthyroidism that later progressed to Graves' ophthalmopathy.

This clonotype was found many times. The chain uses TRBV11-3 and TRBJ2-5; TRBD1 aligns across 7 bases. Germline-derived CDR1 and CDR2 are SGHNT and YENEEA. V lost 3 bases, J lost 5 bases, and 6 bases stayed unmatched. The CDR3 is made up of 14 amino acids. The CDR3 here is CASSFGQAVETQYF. The CDR3 nucleotides are TGTGCCAGCAGCTTTGGACAGGCTGTGGAGACCCAGTACTTC.

The rearrangement joins TRBV6-5 to TRBJ2-4; D call uncertain. There are 16 residues in the CDR3. Germline CDR1 MNHEY, CDR2 SVGAGI. Trimming pared 0 bases from V and 0 bases from J, leaving 9 bases between. CDR3 nucleotides: TGTGCCAGCAGTTACTCGCCGTTCCTAGCCAAAAACATTCAGTACTTC. Amino acids: CASSYSPFLAKNIQYF.

This chain connects TRBV19 to TRBJ1-2, with D possibly being TRBD1 (5 bases). This CDR3 comprises 15 residues. CDR1 LNHDA and CDR2 SQIVND come from the germline V gene (reference sequence). V lost 2 bases to trimming and J lost 4 bases, with 14 bases between them. CDR3 nucleotides: TGTGCCAGTAGTATACCAGAGAGGGGCGTCTATGGCTACACCTTC. This encodes CASSIPERGVYGYTF.

As to this clonotype: This may arise from a read error, as a much more abundant clone is one base away. The V gene is TRBV7-9, the J gene TRBJ1-1; D might be TRBD1 (5 bases). Germline CDR1 SEHNR, CDR2 FQNEAQ (reference sequence). The CDR3 loop spans 15 amino acids. In DNA, the CDR3 is TGTGCCAGCAGCTTACAGGGAGTCATGAACACTGAAGCTTTATTT. Protein product: CASSLQGVMNTEALF.

The V and J genes are TRBV6-2 or TRBV6-3 and TRBJ2-3; TRBD2 aligns across 7 bases. V was pared by 7 bases and J by 2 bases, with 9 bases of the junction left unmatched. Germline V gene lookup returns CDR1 MNHEY and CDR2 SVGEGT. The CDR3 is 15 amino acids. The CDR3 sequence is CASKGTTHPTDTQYF. As DNA, the CDR3 is TGTGCCAGCAAGGGGACTACCCACCCCACAGATACGCAGTATTTT.

This clonotype was seen ten or more times. V gene TRBV30 combines with J gene TRBJ2-2; D possibly corresponds to TRBD2 (7 bases). Trimming removed 8 bases from V and 1 base from J, with 14 bases in between. The CDR3 is made up of 14 amino acids. Per germline, CDR1 GTSNPN and CDR2 SVGIG (reference sequence). As DNA, the CDR3 is TGTGCCGGGGGAGGGGGATTGAACACCGGGGAGCTGTTTTTT. Its translation: CAGGGGLNTGELFF. Based on the CDR3 plus reference TRBV30 and TRBJ2-2, the full variable domain is SQTIHQWPATLVQPVGSPLSLECTVEGTSNPNLYWYRQAAGRGLQLLFYSVGIGQISSEVPQNLSASRPQDRQFILSSKKLLLSDSGFYLCAGGGGLNTGELFFGEGSRLTVL.

This clonotype appeared many times. V is TRBV14 and J is TRBJ2-7, with no clear D. The CDR3 length is 15 residues. CDR1 SGHDN and CDR2 FVKESK come from the germline V gene. The V end lost 0 bases, the J end lost 3 bases, and 12 bases lay between the germline ends. CDR3 DNA sequence: TGTGCCAGCAGCCAAGATATTGCCTATCTCTACGAGCAGTACTTC. Protein sequence: CASSQDIAYLYEQYF.

In this sample, this clonotype turned up many times. This sequence joins TRBV6-1 and TRBJ2-1; the match to TRBD1 covers 10 bases. This CDR3 contains 14 residues. Per germline, CDR1 MNHNS and CDR2 SASEGT. The V gene end was trimmed by 5 bases and the J gene end by 10 bases; junction bases not matched to a gene: 8. CDR3: CASSQGTGAREQFF. The CDR3 region has the DNA TGTGCCAGCAGTCAGGGGACAGGGGCAAGGGAGCAGTTCTTC.

This clonotype was counted many times. The rearrangement joins TRBV20-1 to TRBJ1-2; D is uncertain. CDR1 DFQATT and CDR2 SNEGSKA come from the germline V gene (reference sequence). The germline V and J ends were trimmed by 1 base and 8 bases, with 14 bases remaining between them. The CDR3 runs to 13 residues. The CDR3 DNA follows: TGCAGTGCTAGAGTGGGAGGGATGGACGGCTACACCTTC. Translated, it gives CSARVGGMDGYTF.

The J gene is TRBJ2-3, the V gene TRBV6-2 or TRBV6-3; 9 bases agree with TRBD2. Trimming at V came to 6 bases and at J to 2 bases, leaving 12 bases not matched to a gene. The CDR3 contains 17 residues. The germline gives CDR1 MNHEY, CDR2 SVGEGT. CDR3 sequence reads: CASRPPGLARDTDTQYF. Written as DNA, the CDR3 is TGTGCCAGCAGACCTCCCGGACTAGCGAGGGACACAGATACGCAGTATTTT.

This clonotype was counted only a few times. The gene calls are TRBV12-3 or TRBV12-4 and TRBJ2-2; D is perhaps TRBD2 (5 bases). The CDR3 is 15 residues long. V was cut by 6 bases and J by 1 base, with 12 bases left in between. The CDR3 DNA follows: TGTGCCAGCAGGTCAGGACTCCTGAACACCGGGGAGCTGTTTTTT. Its translation: CASRSGLLNTGELFF.

This clonotype was seen at least ten times. The chain joins TRBV7-9 to TRBJ2-2, with 13 nucleotides matching TRBD2. The length of the CDR3 is 15 residues. J was trimmed by 6 bases and V by 4 bases; bases with no gene match: 2. From germline, CDR1 is SEHNR and CDR2 FQNEAQ (reference sequence). CDR3 bases: TGTGCCAGCAGCTGGACTAGCGGGAGTCCCGGGGAGCTGTTTTTT. This translates into CASSWTSGSPGELFF.